These T cell receptor beta chains were read from a single sample in a study of T cells in Graves' hyperthyroidism and ophthalmopathy. Using its own MiXCR run on the multiplex PCR reads, TCRdb lists one record per CDR3 protein. The sample holds approximately 330,000 distinct CDR3 sequences; about 20% are singletons and the top ten take 45% to 55%. Sequenced input: blood. The receptors derive from a woman aged 50 to 60 with Graves' hyperthyroidism. CDR3s leave out the opening cysteine and the closing phenylalanine or tryptophan.

CDR3 length: 13; V gene: TRBV3-1; J gene: TRBJ1-2; CDR3 protein: ASSQDTGVGYGYT
CDR3 length: 13; V gene: TRBV20-1; J gene: TRBJ2-2; CDR3 protein: SARAGRVETGELF
CDR3 length: 13; V gene: TRBV7-2; J gene: TRBJ2-5; CDR3 protein: ASSLDGTSVETQY
CDR3 length: 14; V gene: TRBV29-1; J gene: TRBJ2-5; CDR3 protein: SVAGTSGSLRETQY
CDR3 length: 13; V gene: TRBV3-1; J gene: TRBJ1-1; CDR3 protein: ASSPRRGTDTEAF
CDR3 length: 13; V gene: TRBV20-1; J gene: TRBJ2-1; CDR3 protein: SASAGMVGGHEQF
CDR3 length: 16; V gene: TRBV5-1; J gene: TRBJ2-1; CDR3 protein: ASSPTLTSGPDHNEQF
CDR3 length: 12; V gene: TRBV20-1; J gene: TRBJ2-5; CDR3 protein: SARRAVAGETQY
CDR3 length: 12; V gene: TRBV4-1; J gene: TRBJ1-3; CDR3 protein: ASSQEADGNTIY
CDR3 length: 13; V gene: TRBV6-2/TRBV6-3; J gene: TRBJ1-5; CDR3 protein: ASSYSGRGNQPQH
CDR3 length: 14; V gene: TRBV13; J gene: TRBJ2-5; CDR3 protein: ASSSGLAGGQETQY
CDR3 length: 12; V gene: TRBV5-1; J gene: TRBJ2-1; CDR3 protein: VSSLGGGNNEQF
CDR3 length: 13; V gene: TRBV7-6; J gene: TRBJ2-1; CDR3 protein: ASSRIGGVTSEQF
CDR3 length: 13; V gene: TRBV6-1; J gene: TRBJ2-1; CDR3 protein: ASWPRGGEINEQF
CDR3 length: 15; V gene: TRBV7-6; J gene: TRBJ2-2; CDR3 protein: ASSFLSGDLNTGELF
CDR3 length: 15; V gene: TRBV11-2; J gene: TRBJ2-2; CDR3 protein: ASSSRGLRQGTGELF
CDR3 length: 15; V gene: TRBV5-4; J gene: TRBJ2-3; CDR3 protein: ASSAGLAGVRTDTQY
CDR3 length: 15; V gene: TRBV5-5; J gene: TRBJ2-2; CDR3 protein: ASSLEGGSPNTGELF
CDR3 length: 15; V gene: TRBV3-1; J gene: TRBJ2-2; CDR3 protein: ASSQEGSGGHTGELF
CDR3 length: 13; V gene: TRBV12-3/TRBV12-4; J gene: TRBJ1-6; CDR3 protein: ASSLGVVLGSPLH
CDR3 length: 11; V gene: TRBV12-3/TRBV12-4; J gene: TRBJ2-5; CDR3 protein: ASRGLVEETQY
CDR3 length: 9; V gene: TRBV12-3/TRBV12-4; J gene: TRBJ1-1; CDR3 protein: ASGAVLEAF
CDR3 length: 14; V gene: TRBV6-6; J gene: TRBJ2-1; CDR3 protein: ASSYSKTSGGVEQF
CDR3 length: 13; V gene: TRBV18; J gene: TRBJ2-1; CDR3 protein: ASSHGLAGANEQF
CDR3 length: 11; V gene: TRBV10-3; J gene: TRBJ1-2; CDR3 protein: AISEISLNGYT
CDR3 length: 10; V gene: TRBV7-9; J gene: TRBJ2-1; CDR3 protein: ASSQDRNEQF
CDR3 length: 15; V gene: TRBV4-1; J gene: TRBJ2-5; CDR3 protein: ASSPEASGGIKRTQY
CDR3 length: 13; V gene: TRBV11-1; J gene: TRBJ2-5; CDR3 protein: ASTPGGTLLETQY
CDR3 length: 13; V gene: TRBV27; J gene: TRBJ2-1; CDR3 protein: ASSLGTVISNEQF
CDR3 length: 14; V gene: TRBV10-1; J gene: TRBJ2-1; CDR3 protein: ASSGQVPSSYNEQF
CDR3 length: 13; V gene: TRBV27; J gene: TRBJ1-6; CDR3 protein: ASSSGQGLGSPLH